The clone carrying this T cell receptor beta chain was seen many times. Its antigen is undetermined. This sample was taken from a study of early T cells in non-severe SARS-CoV-2 infection. Overall study findings and caveats: Database matching using VDJdb favored anti-spike CD8 responses, with private and CD4 specificities left missing.

Per the germline V gene, CDR1 is SGHVS and CDR2 is FQNEAQ. Trimming cost V 2 bases and J 1 base, with 10 bases left between them. The CDR3 spans 15 residues. MiXCR, run by TCRdb on the 5' RACE reads, gives a single entry per CDR3 protein. This table holds about 30,000 distinct CDR3 sequences, 3.5% to 5.5% found once. The V call is TRBV7-8, the J call TRBJ2-3; weak D call: TRBD2 (6 bases). This sequence originates from an adult who was a healthcare worker with PCR-confirmed SARS-CoV-2 infection or an uninfected control (not recorded which). This sample comprised whole blood, obtained at baseline. The CDR3, as DNA: TGTGCCAGCAGCTTACCGGGACTTGGCACAGATACGCAGTATTTT. It is translated as CASSLPGLGTDTQYF.